This paragraph covers one T cell receptor beta chain sequence. Clones were read by immunoSEQ multiplex PCR, and TCRdb kept only the in-frame ones, dropping some. Found here are more than 400,000 clones, more than 95% of them singletons; the top ten hold 0.055% to 0.075%. Trimming took 3 bases from V and 0 from J; bases not matched to a gene: 3. CDR1 and CDR2 from the germline V gene are SGHAT and FQNNGV. The CDR3 runs to 15 residues. The sample is drawn from a study of shared clonotypes between healthy human individuals. V is TRBV11-2 and J is TRBJ2-7; 9 nucleotides match TRBD2. Material: naive CD4+ T cells sorted from blood. Subset in this sample: CD45RA+ positively selected. The receptor was derived from a woman aged 25 to 39 in good health. CDR3 in DNA: TGTGCCAGCAGCTTTCCTAGCGGGGCCTCCTACGAGCAGTACTTC. Its protein product is CASSFPSGASYEQYF.